The clone carrying this T cell receptor (beta chain) was recorded once. The sample is drawn from a study of blood T cell repertoires in COVID-19. Study overall: Sites across the United States, Italy and Spain contributed samples from acute and convalescent COVID-19. In each case, the material was cDNA or gDNA derived from T cells, B-cell-depleted T cells, or PBMCs.

As handled by the study authors: Quantification of nucleated cells was approximated via reference gene primer amplification. Method: immunoSEQ multiplex PCR; TCRdb's copy keeps in-frame clones and lacks some. V and J calls and clone size are as listed in that table; D and trimming were resolved from the DNA. This sample has almost 95,000 clones; around 85% occur once, and the top ten carry about a sixth. Recruited during active infection, patients (from Seattle) were subsequently followed longitudinally. The CDR3 has 14 residues. Trimming shortened V by 4 bases and J by 7 bases, and 14 bases separated the two germline ends. The germline gives CDR1 MNHEY, CDR2 SVGEGT.

Material: peripheral blood. This clonotype was obtained from a woman aged 60-70 years with COVID-19, enrolled during active disease. V and J are TRBV6-2 or TRBV6-3 and TRBJ1-5; possibly TRBD1 for D (5 bases). The CDR3, as DNA: TGTGCCAGCAGTTTATCCAGGGTAGGGCAGCCCCAGCATTTT. This translates into CASSLSRVGQPQHF.